These T cell receptor beta chains were read from a single sample in a study of shared clonotypes between healthy human individuals. Using immunoSEQ multiplex PCR, the repertoire was profiled, and TCRdb retains in-frame clones only, with some absent. Of roughly 700,000 clones listed, approximately 74% are singletons. Specimen: memory CD4+ T cells sorted from blood. The receptors come from a woman in her thirties in good health. Both conserved end residues are part of each CDR3. Fields, in order: D gene, clone size, J gene, V gene, CDR3 protein, CDR3 DNA. D genes are given only for firm matches. Not all rows give a size; the values are once, few, many and, for expanded clones, a class.

. . TRBJ1-2 TRBV6-6 CASSLSTLLNGYGYTF TGTGCCAGCAGTTTGTCCACACTTCTAAATGGCTATGGCTACACCTTC
. many TRBJ2-6 TRBV25-1 CASSSSLGANVLTF TGTGCCAGCAGTTCCTCCCTCGGGGCCAACGTCCTGACTTTC
. . TRBJ2-7 TRBV7-2 CASSWTTGSYEQYF TGCGCCAGCAGCTGGACCACGGGATCCTACGAGCAGTACTTC
. . TRBJ2-2 TRBV5-4 CASSLGGTGELFF TGTGCCAGCAGCTTGGGGGGCACCGGGGAGCTGTTTTTT
. . TRBJ2-5 TRBV21-1 CASSKFWRHPQETQYF TGTGCCAGCAGCAAATTTTGGAGGCACCCCCAAGAGACCCAGTACTTC
TRBD2 . TRBJ2-7 TRBV5-1 CASSLEGLGSREQYF TGCGCCAGCAGCTTGGAGGGACTAGGTAGTCGCGAGCAGTACTTC
TRBD2 . TRBJ2-7 TRBV29-1 CSVVPSGLSLREQYF TGCAGCGTTGTTCCCTCGGGACTATCCCTACGGGAGCAGTACTTC
. . TRBJ2-1 TRBV19 CASRLNNEQFF TGTGCCAGTAGACTTAACAATGAGCAGTTCTTC
. . TRBJ1-1 TRBV7-2 CASSLYIMNTEAFF TGTGCCAGCAGCCTTTACATCATGAACACTGAAGCTTTCTTT
. few TRBJ2-2 TRBV2 CASRKGSANTGELFF TGTGCCAGCAGGAAGGGGTCGGCGAACACCGGGGAGCTGTTTTTT
TRBD1 once TRBJ2-7 TRBV5-4 CASSPRGTGGELEQYF TGTGCCAGCAGCCCGCGGGGTACAGGGGGCGAGCTCGAGCAGTACTTC
. . TRBJ1-3 TRBV7-2 CASSRPGRGNTIYF TGTGCCAGCAGTCGACCAGGCCGGGGAAACACCATATATTTT